These T cell receptor beta chains were read from a single sample in a study of T cells in Graves' hyperthyroidism and ophthalmopathy. From the multiplex PCR reads, TCRdb called clonotypes with MiXCR, one entry per CDR3 protein. The sample shows 45,000 to 60,000 distinct CDR3 sequences, roughly 52% of them seen only once. Sequenced input: blood. The receptor set was obtained from a woman aged 30 to 39 with Graves' ophthalmopathy. Both conserved end residues are part of each CDR3. The D gene is left open where the match is weak. Only some rows state a clone size, as once, few, many or a class for expanded clones.

D gene,CDR3 length,V gene,clone size,J gene,CDR3 protein,CDR3 DNA
.,12,TRBV6-1,many,TRBJ1-2,CASGGGVYGYTF,TGTGCCAGCGGAGGCGGAGTCTATGGCTACACCTTC
.,12,TRBV7-4,.,TRBJ1-1,CASSSGLAGAFF,TGTGCCAGCAGCTCGGGACTAGCGGGAGCTTTCTTT
.,15,TRBV9,.,TRBJ2-3,CASSAGAVKADTQYF,TGTGCCAGCAGCGCTGGGGCAGTTAAAGCAGATACGCAGTATTTT
TRBD2,13,TRBV29-1,.,TRBJ2-5,CSVGLAGDRTQYF,TGCAGCGTAGGACTAGCGGGGGATAGGACCCAGTACTTC
.,15,TRBV6-4,many,TRBJ2-1,CASSERSGSGNEQFF,TGTGCCAGCAGTGAAAGATCGGGGTCGGGCAATGAGCAGTTCTTC
TRBD1,16,TRBV20-1,.,TRBJ1-3,CSASMGQGAAGNTIYF,TGCAGTGCTTCCATGGGACAGGGGGCAGCTGGAAACACCATATATTTT
.,12,TRBV12-3/TRBV12-4,.,TRBJ2-2,CASSLQSGELFF,TGTGCCAGCAGTCTTCAATCAGGGGAGCTGTTTTTT
.,14,TRBV7-6,.,TRBJ2-3,CASSGGVVTDTQYF,TGTGCCAGCAGCGGGGGAGTAGTCACAGATACGCAGTATTTT
.,14,TRBV9,many,TRBJ1-3,CASSVAVSGNTIYF,TGTGCCAGCAGCGTGGCGGTATCTGGAAACACCATATATTTT
.,14,TRBV20-1,.,TRBJ2-2,CSARPGPGDGELFF,TGCAGTGCTAGACCCGGACCGGGGGACGGGGAGCTGTTTTTT
.,13,TRBV15,.,TRBJ1-2,CATSLGGAAGYTF,TGTGCCACCAGCTTGGGAGGGGCGGCGGGCTACACCTTC
.,15,TRBV24-1,.,TRBJ2-6,CATSDPGSGANVLTF,TGTGCCACCAGTGACCCGGGCTCTGGGGCCAACGTCCTGACTTTC
.,14,TRBV7-3,many,TRBJ2-6,CASSSDSGANVLTF,TGTGCCAGCAGCTCAGACTCTGGGGCCAACGTCCTGACTTTC
TRBD1,15,TRBV19,.,TRBJ1-4,CASTQSRGPGEKLFF,TGTGCCAGTACCCAATCGAGGGGGCCCGGTGAAAAACTGTTTTTT
.,14,TRBV7-9,few,TRBJ2-3,CASSLVSSADTQYF,TGTGCCAGCAGCTTAGTCTCCTCAGCAGATACGCAGTATTTT
TRBD1,16,TRBV20-1,once,TRBJ1-1,CSALRLAGQGNTEAFF,TGCAGTGCTTTAAGACTAGCGGGACAGGGGAACACTGAAGCTTTCTTT
.,13,TRBV5-6,.,TRBJ2-1,CASSLFRDGEQFF,TGTGCCAGCAGCTTGTTCCGGGACGGGGAGCAGTTCTTC
.,15,TRBV19,many,TRBJ1-1,CASSIVAGLNTEAFF,TGTGCCAGTAGTATAGTTGCAGGGCTGAACACTGAAGCTTTCTTT
.,11,TRBV20-1,.,TRBJ1-2,CSARGDYGYTF,TGCAGTGCTAGAGGGGACTATGGCTACACCTTC
.,15,TRBV28,few,TRBJ2-2,CASSFYSLYTGELFF,TGTGCCAGCAGTTTCTACAGTCTTTACACCGGGGAGCTGTTTTTT
.,15,TRBV5-6,.,TRBJ2-3,CASSLALGGTDTQYF,TGTGCCAGCAGCTTGGCATTGGGCGGCACAGATACGCAGTATTTT
TRBD2,16,TRBV19,.,TRBJ2-3,CASSTGLAGGVDTQYF,TGTGCCAGTAGTACGGGACTAGCGGGAGGGGTGGATACGCAGTATTTT
.,15,TRBV2,many,TRBJ1-6,CASSTGTFLSSPLHF,TGTGCCAGCAGCACTGGGACCTTTCTGAGTTCACCCCTCCACTTT
.,11,TRBV27,.,TRBJ1-4,CASSTIAKLFF,TGTGCCAGCAGTACCATCGCAAAACTGTTTTTT
.,19,TRBV6-4,.,TRBJ2-7,CASSGTGLAFPQTPYEQYF,TGTGCCAGCAGTGGCACAGGGCTAGCCTTTCCCCAAACCCCCTACGAGCAGTACTTC
.,15,TRBV7-7,.,TRBJ2-1,CASSFSGSPSHEQFF,TGTGCTAGCAGCTTTAGCGGATCCCCCTCCCATGAGCAGTTCTTC
TRBD2,17,TRBV6-4,many,TRBJ2-1,CASSDSRLAGEYNEQFF,TGTGCCAGCAGTGACTCGAGACTAGCGGGGGAATACAATGAGCAGTTCTTC
.,16,TRBV28,.,TRBJ1-6,CVSSSLSLGGNSPLHF,TGTGTCAGCAGTTCATTAAGTTTGGGGGGTAATTCACCCCTCCACTTT
.,14,TRBV5-1,many,TRBJ2-1,CASSPEDYYNEQFF,TGCGCCAGCAGCCCGGAGGACTATTACAATGAGCAGTTCTTC
.,14,TRBV27,many,TRBJ1-4,CASSFSGLNEKLFF,TGTGCCAGCAGTTTCTCCGGGCTTAATGAAAAACTGTTTTTT
.,14,TRBV20-1,many,TRBJ1-2,CSARDAVNTDGYTF,TGCAGTGCTAGAGATGCCGTAAACACCGATGGCTACACCTTC
TRBD2,14,TRBV10-2,many,TRBJ2-1,CASSRASGSGEQFF,TGCGCCAGCAGTCGCGCTAGCGGGAGTGGGGAGCAGTTCTTC
.,11,TRBV28,many,TRBJ1-1,CAAGGNTEAFF,TGTGCCGCGGGTGGGAACACTGAAGCTTTCTTT
.,14,TRBV4-2,.,TRBJ1-5,CASSRGHFNQPQHF,TGTGCCAGCAGCCGGGGACACTTCAATCAGCCCCAGCATTTT
.,13,TRBV19,many,TRBJ1-2,CASGRQGYYGYTF,TGTGCCAGTGGGAGGCAGGGTTACTATGGCTACACCTTC
TRBD2,14,TRBV20-1,.,TRBJ2-3,CSASRTSLQNTQYF,TGCAGTGCTAGTCGGACTAGCTTACAGAATACGCAGTATTTT
.,16,TRBV5-6,many,TRBJ1-5,CASSAGGPNSNQPQHF,TGTGCCAGCAGCGCCGGCGGGCCGAATAGCAATCAGCCCCAGCATTTT
TRBD1,13,TRBV19,once,TRBJ1-5,CASSPTGDQPQHF,TGTGCCAGTAGTCCGACAGGGGATCAGCCCCAGCATTTT
.,11,TRBV20-1,many,TRBJ2-3,CSAPKSNTQYF,TGCAGTGCCCCCAAATCAAATACGCAGTATTTT
TRBD1,14,TRBV12-3/TRBV12-4,many,TRBJ2-7,CASSFFRGPYEQYF,TGTGCCAGCAGTTTCTTCAGGGGGCCTTACGAGCAGTACTTC
.,15,TRBV2,medium-sized,TRBJ2-3,CASSYRDFRTDTQYF,TGTGCCAGCAGCTACAGGGACTTTCGCACAGATACGCAGTATTTT
TRBD2,15,TRBV19,many,TRBJ2-3,CATESGRTNTDTQYF,TGTGCCACCGAGAGCGGGAGGACCAACACAGATACGCAGTATTTT
TRBD1,13,TRBV9,.,TRBJ2-5,CASSVDGTGNQYF,TGTGCCAGCAGCGTAGATGGGACAGGGAATCAGTACTTC
.,14,TRBV6-1,.,TRBJ1-2,CASYGTESAGGYTF,TGTGCCAGCTATGGGACCGAATCGGCGGGCGGCTACACCTTC
TRBD2,19,TRBV9,many,TRBJ2-1,CASSVGGGLAADRYNEQFF,TGTGCCAGCAGCGTAGGCGGGGGACTAGCGGCCGATCGGTACAATGAGCAGTTCTTC
TRBD2,14,TRBV5-4,many,TRBJ2-7,CASSPGLNPHEQYF,TGTGCCAGCAGCCCGGGACTAAACCCCCACGAGCAGTACTTC
.,15,TRBV6-2/TRBV6-3,few,TRBJ1-2,CASTPKRPPMEGYTF,TGTGCCAGCACTCCCAAAAGACCACCCATGGAGGGCTACACCTTC
TRBD2,17,TRBV2,.,TRBJ2-7,CASSLPLAGVGSYEQYF,TGTGCCAGCAGTCTCCCACTAGCGGGAGTTGGGTCCTACGAGCAGTACTTC
.,13,TRBV6-1,many,TRBJ1-1,CASSEGVGREAFF,TGTGCCAGCAGTGAAGGGGTGGGCCGCGAAGCTTTCTTT
TRBD2,16,TRBV11-3,many,TRBJ2-7,CASSLGGTAGGYEQYF,TGTGCCAGCAGCTTAGGCGGGACAGCGGGAGGCTACGAGCAGTACTTC